Reported below is one T cell receptor beta chain. Its antigen is unidentified. V was pared by 5 bases and J by 7 bases, with 15 bases between. Germline V gene lookup returns CDR1 PRHDT and CDR2 FYEKMQ (reference sequence). The CDR3 sequence is 13 residues long. This sample was included in a study of shared clonotypes between healthy human individuals. General observations from the study: It was anticipated that sequencing depth would influence how many clonotypes donors shared.

Replicate PCRs for sorted subsets used about 200 ng DNA; this equaled 25,000 to 35,000 T cell genomes. Profiling relied on immunoSEQ multiplex PCR, and the TCRdb table lists in-frame clones only, not all of them. The repertoire holds around 2,100,000 clones, roughly 95% seen once, with 0.95% to 1.5% in the top ten. The naive CD8 population came from CD45RO-negative cells selected for CCR7, without terminally differentiated effector memory CD45RA+ cells. The sequence was collected from a man aged 18 to 29 in good health. Material: naive CD8+ T cells sorted from blood. The V gene is TRBV13, the J gene TRBJ2-7, with a weak D call TRBD1 (6 bases). This CDR3 reads CASSPDRSGEQYF. The DNA for the CDR3 is TGTGCCAGCAGCCCCGACAGGTCAGGAGAGCAGTACTTC.